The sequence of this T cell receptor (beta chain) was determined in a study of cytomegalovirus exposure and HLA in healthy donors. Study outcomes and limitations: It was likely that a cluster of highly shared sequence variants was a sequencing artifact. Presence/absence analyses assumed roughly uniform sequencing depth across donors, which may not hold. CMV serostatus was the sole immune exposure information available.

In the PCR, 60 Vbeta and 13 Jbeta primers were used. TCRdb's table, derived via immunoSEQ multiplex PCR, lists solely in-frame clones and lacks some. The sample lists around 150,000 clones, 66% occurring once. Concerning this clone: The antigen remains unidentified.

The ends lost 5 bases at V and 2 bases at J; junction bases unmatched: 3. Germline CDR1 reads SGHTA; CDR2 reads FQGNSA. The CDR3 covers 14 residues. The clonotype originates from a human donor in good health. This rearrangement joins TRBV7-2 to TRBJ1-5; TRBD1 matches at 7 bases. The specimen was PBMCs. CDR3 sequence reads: CASSLGQGNQPQHF. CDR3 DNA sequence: TGTGCCAGCAGCCTCGGACAGGGCAATCAGCCCCAGCATTTT.